The rows below give T cell receptor beta chains drawn from one sample of a study of CD8 T cells in ankylosing spondylitis. TCRdb reprocessed the 5' RACE reads with MiXCR, giving one entry per CDR3 protein. The table records roughly 230,000 distinct CDR3 sequences, more than 15% of them present only once. Sequenced input: blood, either unsorted or a sorted T cell fraction (not recorded which). The source of these receptors is a male donor with ankylosing spondylitis or in good health (not recorded which). CDR3s include the opening cysteine and the closing phenylalanine or tryptophan. The D gene is left open where the match is weak. Expanded clones get a size class; other rows say once, few or many, or leave the size out.

size,D,J,V,CDR3,DNA
NA,TRBD2,TRBJ2-3,TRBV20-1,CSARDVAGGLADTQYF,TGCAGTGCTAGAGATGTAGCGGGAGGGCTGGCAGATACGCAGTATTTT
NA,NA,TRBJ2-3,TRBV5-1,CASSLSDGRGDTQYF,TGCGCCAGCAGCTTGAGCGACGGACGGGGGGATACGCAGTATTTT
NA,TRBD2,TRBJ2-3,TRBV12-3/TRBV12-4,CAWGGGPGDTQYF,TGTGCGTGGGGGGGAGGGCCTGGAGATACGCAGTATTTT
many,TRBD2,TRBJ2-2,TRBV2,CASSDPSGTTNTGELFF,TGTGCCAGCAGTGATCCCTCCGGGACTACGAACACCGGGGAGCTGTTTTTT
NA,TRBD1,TRBJ2-7,TRBV4-3,CASSQDRGQGWVEQYF,TGCGCCAGCAGCCAAGATCGGGGACAGGGGTGGGTCGAGCAGTACTTC
NA,NA,TRBJ2-2,TRBV7-6,CASSLTGPTGELFF,TGTGCCAGCAGCTTAACAGGGCCCACCGGGGAGCTGTTTTTT
few,NA,TRBJ1-4,TRBV6-1,CASSQTTGANEKLFF,TGTGCCAGCAGTCAGACGACAGGAGCGAATGAAAAACTGTTTTTT
many,TRBD2,TRBJ2-1,TRBV7-8,CASVLGDYLNEQFF,TGTGCCAGCGTCCTGGGGGACTACCTCAATGAGCAGTTCTTC
NA,NA,TRBJ1-2,TRBV12-3/TRBV12-4,CASSKDSNYGYTF,TGTGCCAGCAGTAAAGACAGTAACTATGGCTACACCTTC
many,NA,TRBJ2-7,TRBV7-8,CASSLDVRAVDYEQYF,TGTGCCAGCAGCTTAGATGTCAGGGCGGTCGACTACGAGCAGTACTTC
few,TRBD2,TRBJ2-1,TRBV15,CATSVSGGNEQFF,TGTGCCACCAGCGTAAGCGGGGGGAATGAGCAGTTCTTC
few,NA,TRBJ2-1,TRBV24-1,CATSALRGNEQFF,TGTGCCACCAGTGCCTTGAGGGGTAATGAGCAGTTCTTC
NA,TRBD1,TRBJ2-2,TRBV5-6,CASSADRGDTGELFF,TGTGCCAGCAGCGCGGACAGGGGGGACACCGGGGAGCTGTTTTTT
NA,NA,TRBJ1-1,TRBV18,CASSPPYREAFF,TGTGCCAGCTCACCACCCTACAGGGAAGCTTTCTTT
few,NA,TRBJ2-1,TRBV12-3/TRBV12-4,CASKPPVRLTYNEQFF,TGTGCCAGCAAACCTCCGGTTAGACTCACATACAATGAGCAGTTCTTC
NA,TRBD2,TRBJ2-7,TRBV7-8,CASSPAGEAFPYEQYF,TGTGCCAGCAGCCCAGCGGGAGAAGCTTTTCCCTACGAGCAGTACTTC
NA,NA,TRBJ2-7,TRBV11-2,CASSWEAYEQYF,TGTGCCAGCAGCTGGGAGGCCTACGAGCAGTACTTC
NA,TRBD2,TRBJ2-1,TRBV12-3/TRBV12-4,CASNLRLAGDNEQFF,TGTGCCAGCAACTTGAGGCTAGCGGGAGACAATGAGCAGTTCTTC
few,TRBD1,TRBJ2-1,TRBV19,CASWTGSSYNEQFF,TGTGCCAGTTGGACAGGAAGCTCCTACAATGAGCAGTTCTTC
NA,NA,TRBJ2-1,TRBV15,CATNREDNYNEQFF,TGTGCCACCAACAGAGAGGACAACTACAATGAGCAGTTCTTC
NA,TRBD1,TRBJ2-1,TRBV25-1,CASSDPRGAGGAEQFF,TGTGCCAGCAGTGATCCGAGAGGGGCAGGGGGCGCGGAGCAGTTCTTC
few,TRBD1,TRBJ1-2,TRBV12-3/TRBV12-4,CASSLDRGYYGYTF,TGTGCCAGCAGTTTGGACAGGGGTTACTATGGCTACACCTTC
few,NA,TRBJ2-5,TRBV4-3,CASSQDPHRGGVQETQYF,TGCGCCAGCAGCCAAGATCCTCATCGCGGCGGAGTGCAAGAGACCCAGTACTTC
few,NA,TRBJ2-2,TRBV27,CASSFWTLGTGELFF,TGTGCCAGCAGTTTCTGGACCCTCGGCACCGGGGAGCTGTTTTTT
few,TRBD2,TRBJ2-1,TRBV12-3/TRBV12-4,CASTGTASGNEQFF,TGTGCCAGCACCGGGACGGCTAGCGGGAATGAGCAGTTCTTC
NA,NA,TRBJ2-7,TRBV4-1,CASSRDGTKNYEQYF,TGCGCCAGCAGCCGTGACGGGACAAAGAACTACGAGCAGTACTTC
NA,NA,TRBJ2-3,TRBV4-1,CASSQESRTTDTQYF,TGCGCCAGCAGCCAAGAGAGCAGGACCACAGATACGCAGTATTTT
NA,NA,TRBJ2-1,TRBV14,CASSQVAVIASYNEQFF,TGTGCCAGCAGCCAAGTGGCCGTGATAGCGTCTTACAATGAGCAGTTCTTC
NA,NA,TRBJ1-3,TRBV2,CASSESTGNSGNTIYF,TGTGCCAGCAGTGAAAGCACCGGGAACTCTGGAAACACCATATATTTT
few,NA,TRBJ2-1,TRBV12-3/TRBV12-4,CASSHYGTYSYNEQFF,TGTGCCAGCAGCCATTATGGCACCTACTCCTACAATGAGCAGTTCTTC
NA,NA,TRBJ1-2,TRBV9,CASSVAGVIGYGYTF,TGTGCCAGCAGCGTAGCCGGTGTAATTGGCTATGGCTACACCTTC
NA,TRBD2,TRBJ2-1,TRBV12-3/TRBV12-4,CASSAHTRGGLEDNEQFF,TGTGCCAGCAGTGCACACACAAGAGGGGGACTAGAGGACAATGAGCAGTTCTTC
few,TRBD1,TRBJ2-7,TRBV7-3,CASSEGAGEQYF,TGTGCCAGCAGTGAGGGGGCGGGTGAGCAGTACTTC
NA,NA,TRBJ2-7,TRBV29-1,CSVEAAQGTYEQYF,TGCAGCGTTGAAGCCGCCCAGGGGACCTACGAGCAGTACTTC
many,TRBD1,TRBJ2-5,TRBV29-1,CSVEDGGTGETQYF,TGCAGCGTTGAAGATGGCGGGACAGGGGAGACCCAGTACTTC
few,TRBD2,TRBJ2-3,TRBV6-1,CASSVSGDLTDTQYF,TGTGCCAGCAGTGTCAGCGGGGACCTCACAGATACGCAGTATTTT
few,NA,TRBJ2-5,TRBV27,CASIDSSKGTQYF,TGTGCCAGCATCGACAGCTCGAAGGGGACCCAGTACTTC
few,TRBD2,TRBJ2-7,TRBV28,CASSFGQISGTYEQYF,TGTGCCAGCAGTTTTGGACAAATTAGCGGGACCTACGAGCAGTACTTC
NA,TRBD2,TRBJ2-3,TRBV20-1,CSARKLADLTDTQYF,TGCAGTGCTAGGAAACTAGCGGACCTCACAGATACGCAGTATTTT
NA,NA,TRBJ1-2,TRBV27,CASSLRGLYGYTF,TGTGCCAGCAGTTTAAGGGGACTCTATGGCTACACCTTC
few,NA,TRBJ2-3,TRBV28,CASSFSGSSTDTQYF,TGTGCCAGCAGTTTTTCAGGGTCTAGCACAGATACGCAGTATTTT
many,TRBD1,TRBJ2-1,TRBV7-9,CASTGQINEQFF,TGTGCCAGCACGGGACAGATAAATGAGCAGTTCTTC
NA,TRBD1,TRBJ2-3,TRBV5-1,CASSWGQGAADTQYF,TGCGCCAGCAGCTGGGGACAGGGGGCTGCAGATACGCAGTATTTT
NA,TRBD2,TRBJ2-1,TRBV10-1,CASSDSGGPDEQFF,TGCGCCAGCAGTGATTCGGGAGGGCCCGATGAGCAGTTCTTC
few,NA,TRBJ2-2,TRBV9,CASSPPGLGMGELFF,TGTGCCAGCAGCCCCCCGGGACTGGGGATGGGGGAGCTGTTTTTT
many,NA,TRBJ2-4,TRBV10-2,CASSPTQLAKNIQYF,TGCGCCAGCAGTCCGACGCAACTAGCCAAAAACATTCAGTACTTC
many,NA,TRBJ2-1,TRBV5-1,CASSLAASDEQFF,TGCGCCAGCAGCTTGGCGGCCTCCGATGAGCAGTTCTTC
NA,TRBD1,TRBJ2-5,TRBV6-1,CASRPNRGYPQETQYF,TGTGCCAGCAGGCCGAACAGGGGTTACCCCCAAGAGACCCAGTACTTC
many,NA,TRBJ2-7,TRBV10-2,CASSVRLFGYEQYF,TGCGCCAGCAGCGTTCGGCTATTTGGGTACGAGCAGTACTTC
few,TRBD2,TRBJ2-1,TRBV7-6,CASSFTSGYNEQFF,TGTGCCAGCAGCTTTACTAGCGGCTACAATGAGCAGTTCTTC
few,TRBD2,TRBJ2-7,TRBV6-1,CASMGGTMVYEQYF,TGTGCCAGCATGGGAGGGACGATGGTCTACGAGCAGTACTTC
NA,NA,TRBJ2-5,TRBV7-8,CASSAWTEQETQYF,TGTGCCAGCAGCGCGTGGACGGAGCAAGAGACCCAGTACTTC
few,TRBD1,TRBJ2-7,TRBV27,CASSLTGVYEQYF,TGTGCCAGCAGCCTGACAGGGGTCTACGAGCAGTACTTC
few,NA,TRBJ2-7,TRBV4-3,CASSQDPGQTYEQYF,TGCGCCAGCAGCCAAGATCCTGGACAAACCTACGAGCAGTACTTC
many,TRBD2,TRBJ2-3,TRBV7-2,CAGSGGFTDTQYF,TGTGCCGGTAGCGGGGGGTTCACAGATACGCAGTATTTT